This record concerns one T cell receptor beta chain sequence. Antigen: not known. The data originate from a study of T-cell reconstitution after alpha-beta-depleted transplantation in children. Study-level results: At day 60, the high TCRbeta diversity found in some patients originated from recipient T cells and thymic progenitors that had survived.

Trimming pared 1 base from V and 2 bases from J, leaving 12 bases between. The CDR3 extends over 15 amino acids. The germline gives CDR1 SGHKS, CDR2 YYEKEE (reference sequence). The library targeted TCRbeta and was prepared with unique molecular identifiers. TCRdb re-called the PCR reads through MiXCR, storing one row per CDR3 protein. The table shows fewer than 750,000 distinct CDR3 sequences, with over 25% occurring only once. The receptor was isolated from a boy under two years old with Wiskott-Aldrich syndrome, due to receive a stem cell transplant. V gene TRBV5-5 combines with J gene TRBJ2-5; D gene uncertain. Sequenced material: PBMCs, taken before TCRalphabeta/CD19-depleted stem cell transplant. This CDR3 reads CASSLSTALQETQYF. As DNA, the CDR3 is TGTGCCAGCAGCTTGTCTACCGCGCTACAAGAGACCCAGTACTTC.